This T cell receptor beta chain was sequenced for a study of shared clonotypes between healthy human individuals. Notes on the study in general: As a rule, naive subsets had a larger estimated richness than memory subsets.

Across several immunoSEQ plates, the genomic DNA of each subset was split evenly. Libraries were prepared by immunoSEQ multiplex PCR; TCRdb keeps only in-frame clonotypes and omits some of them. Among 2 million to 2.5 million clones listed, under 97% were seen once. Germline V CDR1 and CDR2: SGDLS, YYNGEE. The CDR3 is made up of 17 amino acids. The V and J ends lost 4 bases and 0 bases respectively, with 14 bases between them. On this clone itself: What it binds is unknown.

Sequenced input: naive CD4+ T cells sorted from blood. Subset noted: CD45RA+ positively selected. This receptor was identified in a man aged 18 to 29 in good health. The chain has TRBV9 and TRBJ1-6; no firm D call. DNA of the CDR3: TGTGCCAGCAGCCCCACACGATTTAGCTCCTATAATTCACCCCTCCACTTT. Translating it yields CASSPTRFSSYNSPLHF.